The subject of this entry is one T cell receptor (beta chain). Isolation yielded PBMCs, at least 7 million per sample, in every case. This CDR3 has 15 amino acids. The germline gives CDR1 SGHTA, CDR2 FQGNSA. V was cut by 1 base and J by 1 base, with 9 bases left in between. A J-beta primer mix and a sample-barcoded 5' primer were used in a second PCR of roughly 6 to 11 cycles. In TCRdb, the 5' RACE reads were re-called with MiXCR into one record per CDR3 protein. The table includes around 780,000 distinct CDR3 sequences, roughly three fifths detected once. The data were obtained in a study of blood T cells in healthy people across ages.

The rearrangement uses TRBV7-2 and TRBJ2-3; possibly TRBD2 for D (5 bases). This clonotype originated in a man aged 35 to 55 in good health. Sequencing was done on a sample of blood. The DNA of the CDR3 is TGTGCCAGCAGCTTAGACGACGGGGGCACAGATACGCAGTATTTT. Amino acids: CASSLDDGGTDTQYF.